Presented here are 28 T cell receptor beta chains from one specimen sequenced in a study of cytomegalovirus exposure and HLA in healthy donors. It was with 60 Vbeta and 13 Jbeta primers that the PCR ran. The data were produced by immunoSEQ multiplex PCR, yet TCRdb's version contains in-frame clones alone and is incomplete. The profile covers 150,000 to 200,000 clones, with roughly 85% appearing a single time and 2% to 2.5% taken by the ten largest. The sequencing input was PBMCs. These receptors all come from a woman aged 50 to 65 in good health and CMV-seronegative.

V usage is TRBV5-1 and J usage is TRBJ2-5; 9 nucleotides agree with TRBD1. The J call may not be correct, given that the DNA end is closer to TRBJ2-7. Per the germline V gene, CDR1 is SGHRS and CDR2 is YFSETQ. This CDR3 has 15 amino acids. CDR3 region: CASSLSGTGIYEQYF. The CDR3 coding sequence is TGCGCCAGCAGCTTGTCCGGGACAGGGATCTACGAGCAGTACTTC.

The chain combines TRBV30 with TRBJ2-7; D remains unclear. CDR1 and CDR2 from the germline V gene are GTSNPN and SVGIG (reference sequence). This CDR3 spans 12 amino acids. The ends were cut back, 2 bases at V and 3 bases at J, with 8 bases in the middle. The CDR3 bases are TGTGCCTGGAGTATAGCCAGCTACGAGCAGTACTTC. It yields the protein CAWSIASYEQYF. The complete variable domain, with remaining parts taken from reference TRBV30 and TRBJ2-7, reads SQTIHQWPATLVQPVGSPLSLECTVEGTSNPNLYWYRQAAGRGLQLLFYSVGIGQISSEVPQNLSASRPQDRQFILSSKKLLLSDSGFYLCAWSIASYEQYFGPGTRLTVT.

The genes are TRBV7-2 and TRBJ1-3; possibly TRBD1 for D (5 bases). The V gene's germline CDR1 is SGHTA and CDR2 FQGNSA. V shed 5 bases and J shed 2 bases, with 16 bases lying between them. The CDR3 is 16 residues long. The CDR3 loop is CASSRGLPGAGNTIYF. CDR3 in DNA: TGTGCCAGCAGCCGCGGCCTGCCGGGGGCTGGAAACACCATATATTTT. The variable domain in full, with the rest retrieved from reference TRBV7-2 and TRBJ1-3, is GAGVSQSPSNKVTEKGKDVELRCDPISGHTALYWYRQSLGQGLEFLIYFQGNSAPDKSGLPSDRFSAERTGGSVSTLTIQRTQQEDSAVYLCASSRGLPGAGNTIYFGEGSWLTVV.

The chain couples TRBV11-3 to TRBJ1-5; TRBD1 matches 7 bases. V lost 5 bases, J lost 2 bases, and 0 bases stayed unmatched. Germline V gives CDR1 SGHNT, CDR2 YENEEA. The CDR3 runs to 13 residues. In DNA, the CDR3 is TGTGCCAGCAGCACAGGGGGCAATCAGCCCCAGCATTTT. Translated, it gives CASSTGGNQPQHF.

V and J are TRBV30 and TRBJ1-1; D not resolved. The CDR3 spans 11 residues. Looked up from germline, CDR1 is GTSNPN and CDR2 is SVGIG (reference sequence). V gave up 6 bases and J gave up 0 bases, with 5 bases separating them. The CDR3 loop is CACRVNTEAFF. DNA of the CDR3: TGTGCCTGTCGGGTGAACACTGAAGCTTTCTTT.

The rearrangement joins TRBV11-2 to TRBJ1-1; tentative D call: TRBD1 (5 bases). This CDR3 has 13 residues. Germline values: CDR1 SGHAT, CDR2 FQNNGV. Trimming took 5 bases from V and 2 from J, leaving 9 bases between them. The DNA of the CDR3 is TGTGCCAGCAGCCTGACAGAAAACACTGAAGCTTTCTTT. This translates into CASSLTENTEAFF.

The J gene is TRBJ2-7, the V gene TRBV19; the match to TRBD2 covers 7 bases. Germline assignment: CDR1 LNHDA and CDR2 SQIVND (reference sequence). V shed 1 base and J 6 bases; nucleotides not matched to a gene: 6. The CDR3 is made up of 14 amino acids. CDR3 nucleotides: TGTGCCAGTAGTATAGGGCCTCCGGGAGGCGAGCAGTACTTC. Protein: CASSIGPPGGEQYF.

V gene TRBV5-1 combines with J gene TRBJ2-7; TRBD1 is a possible D gene (5 bases). This CDR3 contains 13 residues. Germline-derived CDR1 and CDR2 are SGHRS and YFSETQ. Between the trimmed V and J ends, which lost 2 bases and 6 bases, there was a span of 12 bases. This CDR3 reads CASSLGADLEQYF. The CDR3 DNA is TGCGCCAGCAGCTTAGGGGCGGATCTCGAGCAGTACTTC.

This clone has a single count. V and J are TRBV27 and TRBJ2-7; TRBD2 matches at 7 bases. From germline, CDR1 is MNHEY and CDR2 SMNVEV (reference sequence). Trimming cost V 7 bases and J 4 bases; bases outside gene matches: 7. CDR3 length equals 13 residues. The CDR3 here is CASTGTNGYEQYF. The CDR3 DNA follows: TGTGCCAGCACAGGGACTAACGGGTACGAGCAGTACTTC.

The rearrangement joins TRBV13 to TRBJ1-1; D is possibly TRBD1 (6 bases). Germline values: CDR1 PRHDT, CDR2 FYEKMQ (reference sequence). V lost 0 bases, J lost 5 bases, and 10 bases lay in between. The CDR3 is made up of 14 amino acids. The CDR3 region is CASSLGQGGTEAFF. The DNA of the CDR3 is TGTGCCAGCAGCTTAGGACAGGGCGGGACTGAAGCTTTCTTT.

This clone was counted a single time. The chain carries TRBV7-9 and TRBJ2-7; D is uncertain. CDR1 SEHNR and CDR2 FQNEAQ come from the germline V gene (reference sequence). V was shortened by 5 bases and J by 3 bases, with 17 bases between the two germline ends. CDR3 size: 15 residues. In DNA form, the CDR3 reads TGTGCCAGCAGCCCTCGAGGCAGCCGTTTCTACGAGCAGTACTTC. Amino acid sequence: CASSPRGSRFYEQYF.

V gene TRBV7-9 combines with J gene TRBJ1-2; no clear D gene. Germline V gene data show CDR1 as SEHNR and CDR2 as FQNEAQ (reference sequence). V was trimmed by 5 bases and J by 7 bases, leaving 14 bases between them. The CDR3 is 13 amino acids. The CDR3 sequence is CASSPKTYGGYTF. CDR3 nucleotides: TGTGCCAGCAGCCCTAAGACTTATGGTGGCTACACCTTC.

The V gene is TRBV5-1, the J gene TRBJ2-1; 12 nucleotides match TRBD2. The CDR3 contains 15 residues. With 1 base clipped from V and 9 bases from J, the junction kept 5 bases outside the gene matches. Germline CDR1 reads SGHRS; CDR2 reads YFSETQ. CDR3 residues: CASSLLLAGGREQFF. DNA of the CDR3: TGCGCCAGCAGCTTGCTACTAGCGGGAGGTCGTGAGCAGTTCTTC.

The genes are TRBV27 and TRBJ2-1; 11 nucleotides agree with TRBD2. The V gene's germline CDR1 is MNHEY and CDR2 SMNVEV (reference sequence). The CDR3 runs 15 residues. Trimming removed 2 bases from V and 8 bases from J; junction bases left unmatched: 5. DNA for the CDR3: TGTGCCAGCAGTTTAGTAGCGGGAGGGCAGGATGAGCAGTTCTTC. It encodes CASSLVAGGQDEQFF.

The genes are TRBV28 and TRBJ1-2; no clear D gene. Germline V gene data show CDR1 as MDHEN and CDR2 as SYDVKM. The germline V and J ends were trimmed by 8 bases and 6 bases, with 13 bases remaining between them. This CDR3 spans 12 amino acids. As DNA, the CDR3 is TGTGCCAGCGAGCGGGTAACAAATGGCTACACCTTC. Amino acid sequence: CASERVTNGYTF.

The V and J genes are TRBV19 and TRBJ2-1; TRBD2 agrees at 11 bases. The ends lost 4 bases at V and 7 bases at J; junction bases unmatched: 6. Germline-derived CDR1 and CDR2 are LNHDA and SQIVND (reference sequence). The CDR3 has 15 amino acids. The CDR3 nucleotides read TGTGCCAGTAGTACCCTAGCGGGAGGTGGAAATGAGCAGTTCTTC. Its protein product is CASSTLAGGGNEQFF.

The V gene is TRBV11-2, the J gene TRBJ1-4; D remains ambiguous. Looked up from germline, CDR1 is SGHAT and CDR2 is FQNNGV. CDR3 length: 14 amino acids. V lost 1 base and J 7 bases, leaving 10 bases between the germline ends. The CDR3, as DNA: TGTGCCAGCAGCTTAGCTCCAACAGTTGAAAAACTGTTTTTT. Translated, it gives CASSLAPTVEKLFF.

The genes are TRBV5-1 and TRBJ2-2; D is perhaps TRBD2 (6 bases). There are 16 residues in the CDR3. The germline CDR1 and CDR2 sequences are SGHRS and YFSETQ. V was clipped by 2 bases and J by 0 bases, with 11 bases between them. CDR3 loop: CASSFYSGSNTGELFF. Written as DNA, the CDR3 is TGCGCCAGCAGCTTTTATAGCGGCTCGAACACCGGGGAGCTGTTTTTT.

V gene TRBV4-2 combines with J gene TRBJ2-7; a possible D gene is TRBD2 (6 bases). This CDR3 is built from 17 residues. Trimming took off 0 bases at V and 2 bases at J, with 17 bases between the two ends. CDR1 and CDR2 (germline): LGHNA, YNFKEQ. This CDR3 reads CASSQEGPEGGPYEQYF. The CDR3 DNA reads as TGTGCCAGCAGCCAAGAAGGTCCGGAGGGCGGCCCCTACGAGCAGTACTTC.

The chain combines TRBV7-2 with TRBJ2-5; TRBD2 might be the D (6 bases). The DNA matches TRBJ2-7 better at its end, which makes the J call doubtful. CDR1 and CDR2 (germline): SGHTA, FQGNSA. CDR3 size: 14 residues. Here the CDR3 reads CASSFTSPTYEQYF. For the CDR3, the DNA is TGTGCCAGCAGCTTTACTAGCCCGACCTACGAGCAGTACTTC.

In this sample, this clone turned up a few times. The chain recombines TRBV7-8 with TRBJ1-5; 7 positions agree with TRBD1. The CDR3 is 18 amino acids. Germline V gives CDR1 SGHVS, CDR2 FQNEAQ. With 4 bases clipped from V and 0 bases from J, the junction kept 12 bases outside the gene matches. CDR3 sequence: CASSSRQGHSYSNQPQHF. CDR3 nucleotides: TGTGCCAGCAGCTCCAGACAGGGCCACTCTTATAGCAATCAGCCCCAGCATTTT.

The V and J genes are TRBV5-1 and TRBJ2-2, with D tentatively TRBD1 (6 bases). CDR1 and CDR2 (germline): SGHRS, YFSETQ. CDR3 size: 16 residues. Between the trimmed V and J ends, which lost 2 bases and 4 bases, there was a span of 15 bases. The DNA of the CDR3 is TGCGCCAGCAGCTTACAGGGTAACGGGATCACCGGGGAGCTGTTTTTT. It specifies CASSLQGNGITGELFF.

The rearrangement links TRBV28 to TRBJ1-2; weak D call: TRBD1 (6 bases). The CDR3 runs 11 residues. Trimming removed 9 bases from V and 2 bases from J, with 7 bases in between. CDR1 is MDHEN and CDR2 is SYDVKM in the germline V gene. The CDR3 loop is CASQGNYGYTF. In DNA, the CDR3 is TGTGCCAGTCAGGGGAACTATGGCTACACCTTC.

The chain carries TRBV15 and TRBJ2-7, with TRBD2 matching 11 bases. Looked up from germline, CDR1 is LNHNV and CDR2 is YYDKDF (reference sequence). V was clipped by 8 bases and J by 7 bases; unmatched bases: 13. The CDR3 is made up of 15 amino acids. CDR3 sequence: CATGTSGSQAWEQYF. The CDR3 DNA reads as TGTGCCACCGGGACTAGCGGCTCCCAGGCGTGGGAGCAGTACTTC.

The rearrangement joins TRBV28 to TRBJ1-5; 7 bases map to TRBD1. The ends lost 7 bases at V and 0 bases at J; junction bases unmatched: 12. The CDR3 extends over 17 amino acids. In germline, CDR1 is MDHEN, CDR2 SYDVKM. CDR3 sequence (DNA): TGTGCCAGCAAAACCCGACAGGGAACGTATAGCAATCAGCCCCAGCATTTT. Translated, it gives CASKTRQGTYSNQPQHF.

This clone was picked up a small number of times. The chain employs TRBV2 and TRBJ2-7; D is uncertain. This CDR3 comprises 13 residues. Germline CDR1 reads SNHLY; CDR2 reads FYNNEI. Trimming cost V 6 bases and J 4 bases, with 13 bases left between them. CDR3 nucleotides: TGTGCCAGCAGCCCCCCGGTAGCATACGAGCAGTACTTC. Translated: CASSPPVAYEQYF.

The chain joins TRBV25-1 to TRBJ1-3; the D is unclear. CDR1 and CDR2 (germline): MGHDK, SYGVNS. V was cut by 9 bases and J by 0 bases, with 15 bases left in between. The CDR3 spans 15 residues. The CDR3 is CASSPRGLSGNTIYF. As DNA, the CDR3 is TGTGCCAGTTCCCCGAGAGGACTCTCTGGAAACACCATATATTTT.

The chain's CDR3 is CASSEGRELGWIATTGNTIYF. The CDR3 DNA reads as TGTGCCAGCAGTGAAGGAAGGGAGCTAGGATGGATAGCTACGACAGGAAACACCATATATTTT. V gene TRBV6-1 combines with J gene TRBJ1-3; D is undetermined. The CDR3 has 21 amino acids. The germline V and J ends were trimmed by 1 base and 4 bases, with 29 bases remaining between them. In germline, CDR1 is MNHNS, CDR2 SASEGT.